The sequence of this T cell receptor beta chain was determined in a study of T cell repertoires in cytomegalovirus infection. Study at large: CMV infection and matching HLA type were both indicated by public TCR beta signatures.

Using its own MiXCR run on the reads, TCRdb lists one record per CDR3 protein. The sample has some 130,000 distinct CDR3 sequences; 24% are singletons. Trimming at V came to 6 bases and at J to 3 bases, leaving 10 bases not matched to a gene. CDR1 and CDR2 (germline): MNHEY, SVGEGT. The CDR3 extends over 15 amino acids. Study-level points and caveats: There were HLA-C-restricted CMV-specific TCR beta clonotypes dominating the ex vivo response. Carriage of CMV together with the relevant HLA was identifiable through cumulative public TCR beta family frequency.

This clonotype was seen only a few times. Its antigen is currently unknown. The specimen sequenced was PBMCs, sequenced either directly or after in vitro stimulation (not recorded which). This receptor was obtained from a human donor in good health (CMV status not recorded). Some clones in this sample may be carry-over from other donors' samples. The rearrangement links TRBV6-2 or TRBV6-3 to TRBJ2-5, with TRBD1 identical over 7 bases. The CDR3, as DNA: TGTGCCAGCAGCTCTCCCGGGACAGCAAAAGAGACCCAGTACTTC. Protein: CASSSPGTAKETQYF.